The sequence of this T cell receptor beta chain was determined in a study of T cells in Graves' hyperthyroidism and ophthalmopathy. Study details: Peripheral blood draws took place at initial diagnosis, ahead of any treatment.

Patients were excluded for uncontrolled infection, other autoimmune disease, pregnancy or lactation. RNA transcripts provided the source from which TCR beta CDR3 regions were amplified. First-round RT-PCR with HTBI primers amplified the TCR CDR3 region. TCRdb reprocessed the multiplex PCR reads with MiXCR, giving one entry per CDR3 protein. The repertoire holds about 360,000 distinct CDR3 sequences, with approximately 20% as singletons. Germline V CDR1 and CDR2: MNHNS, SASEGT. This CDR3 has 16 residues. The V segment lost 1 base and the J segment 1 base; nucleotides outside the gene matches: 7. About this clonotype itself: The antigen is undetermined.

Study-level results: Before onset, ophthalmopathy was predicted by the model a median around 6 months earlier. Most thyroid clonotypes expanded above 0.001 appeared in blood too.

The receptor was isolated from a woman between 18 and 29 years old with Graves' hyperthyroidism. Sequences were obtained from blood. The chain combines TRBV6-1 with TRBJ2-7; 7 bases fit TRBD1. CDR3 DNA: TGTGCCAGCAGTGAAGGGGTTGGGACAGTATCCTACGAGCAGTACTTC. Amino acid sequence: CASSEGVGTVSYEQYF.